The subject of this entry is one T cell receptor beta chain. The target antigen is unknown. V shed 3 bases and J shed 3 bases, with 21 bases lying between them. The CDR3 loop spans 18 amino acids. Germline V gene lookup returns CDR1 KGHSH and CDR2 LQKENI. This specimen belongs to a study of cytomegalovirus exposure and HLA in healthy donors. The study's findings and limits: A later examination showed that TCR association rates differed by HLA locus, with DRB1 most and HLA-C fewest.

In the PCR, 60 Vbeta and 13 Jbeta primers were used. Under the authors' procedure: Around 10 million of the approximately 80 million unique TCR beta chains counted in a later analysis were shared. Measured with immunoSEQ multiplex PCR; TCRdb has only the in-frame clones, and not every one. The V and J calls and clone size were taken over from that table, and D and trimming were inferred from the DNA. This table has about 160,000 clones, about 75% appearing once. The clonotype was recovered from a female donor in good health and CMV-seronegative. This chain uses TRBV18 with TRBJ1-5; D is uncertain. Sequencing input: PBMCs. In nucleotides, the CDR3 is TGTGCCAGCTCACCTAACCGGACCGGGAAGGTCTTCAATCAGCCCCAGCATTTT. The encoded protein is CASSPNRTGKVFNQPQHF.